Listed below are T cell receptor beta chains from one sample, sequenced in a study of technical replicates of blood from a handful of donors. Using immunoSEQ multiplex PCR, the repertoire was profiled, and TCRdb retains in-frame clones only, with some absent. Here the sample spans about 82,000 clones, about 94% being singletons. The sample consisted of T cells isolated from PBMCs. All receptors derive from a human donor in good health. The CDR3 runs from the conserved cysteine through the conserved F or W. Fields, in order: V gene, J gene, D gene, clone size, CDR3 DNA, CDR3 protein. D genes are given only for firm matches. Expanded clones are given a class, and other clones once, few, many or no size at all.

V: TRBV29-1; J: TRBJ2-7; D: .; size: .; DNA: TGCAGCCTCGGGACATTGGGGTACGAGCAGTACTTC; CDR3: CSLGTLGYEQYF
V: TRBV12-2; J: TRBJ2-4; D: .; size: .; DNA: TGTGCAAGTCGCTTAGAGGCTGGTGGCCCGGACATCGAGAACATTCAGTACTTC; CDR3: CASRLEAGGPDIENIQYF
V: TRBV6-1; J: TRBJ1-2; D: TRBD1; size: .; DNA: TGTGCCAGCAGTCGGGACAGGAACTATGGCTACACCTTC; CDR3: CASSRDRNYGYTF
V: TRBV29-1; J: TRBJ2-2; D: .; size: .; DNA: TGCAGCGTTGGGCTGACGAACACCGGGGAGCTGTTTTTT; CDR3: CSVGLTNTGELFF
V: TRBV7-2; J: TRBJ2-7; D: TRBD2; size: .; DNA: TGTGCCAGCAGCCCTGGACTAGCGGGAAGCTCCTACGAGCAGTACTTC; CDR3: CASSPGLAGSSYEQYF
V: TRBV5-4; J: TRBJ2-5; D: TRBD1; size: .; DNA: TGTGCCAGCAGCTTGGACCGGACAGGGATGGGATTAGAGACCCAGTACTTC; CDR3: CASSLDRTGMGLETQYF
V: TRBV11-2; J: TRBJ2-7; D: .; size: once; DNA: TGTGCCAGCAGCTTATCGTCCGGTTCCTACGAGCAGTACTTC; CDR3: CASSLSSGSYEQYF
V: TRBV27; J: TRBJ1-1; D: TRBD1; size: .; DNA: TGTGCCAGCAGTTTACGACAGGGTAGAGAAACTGAAGCTTTCTTT; CDR3: CASSLRQGRETEAFF
V: TRBV4-2; J: TRBJ1-1; D: .; size: .; DNA: TGTGCCAGCAGCCCCCCCGGGTTGGGGAACACTGAAGCTTTCTTT; CDR3: CASSPPGLGNTEAFF
V: TRBV10-3; J: TRBJ2-7; D: .; size: .; DNA: TGTGCCATCAGTTGGTCAGGGTGGGTCGACGAGCAGTACTTC; CDR3: CAISWSGWVDEQYF
V: TRBV5-4; J: TRBJ2-2; D: TRBD1; size: few; DNA: TGTGCCAGCAGCGGTTGGACAGGGGGTTTCACCGGGGAGCTGTTTTTT; CDR3: CASSGWTGGFTGELFF
V: TRBV15; J: TRBJ2-7; D: TRBD2; size: .; DNA: TGTGCCACCAGCAGTCTTACTAGCGGGAGGTACGAGCAGTACTTC; CDR3: CATSSLTSGRYEQYF
V: TRBV30; J: TRBJ1-1; D: .; size: .; DNA: TGTGCCTGGAGTTTATGGAACACTGAAGCTTTCTTT; CDR3: CAWSLWNTEAFF
V: TRBV25-1; J: TRBJ1-2; D: .; size: .; DNA: TGTGCCAGCAGTGAAACAGGAGACAACTATGGCTACACCTTC; CDR3: CASSETGDNYGYTF
V: TRBV5-6; J: TRBJ2-7; D: TRBD2; size: .; DNA: TGTGCCAGCAGCTTTAAAAGGACTAGCACCTACGAGCAGTACTTC; CDR3: CASSFKRTSTYEQYF
V: TRBV16; J: TRBJ1-2; D: .; size: once; DNA: TGTGCCAGCAGCCAAGAGGGACACTTCTATGGCTACACCTTC; CDR3: CASSQEGHFYGYTF
V: TRBV14; J: TRBJ2-7; D: TRBD2; size: .; DNA: TGTGCCAGCACCCCGGGGGGGGCCTTCTTCTCCTACGAGCAGTACTTC; CDR3: CASTPGGAFFSYEQYF
V: TRBV15; J: TRBJ2-1; D: TRBD2; size: .; DNA: TGTGCCACTGGGGGGGTTTTCGCCGATTACAATGAGCAGTTCTTC; CDR3: CATGGVFADYNEQFF
V: TRBV6-5; J: TRBJ1-1; D: .; size: .; DNA: TGTGCCAGCAGCCACGGAGGCGAGAACACTGAAGCTTTCTTT; CDR3: CASSHGGENTEAFF
V: TRBV29-1; J: TRBJ2-1; D: TRBD1; size: .; DNA: TGCAGCGTTCCCAGGACAGGGAGGAATGAGCAGTTCTTC; CDR3: CSVPRTGRNEQFF
V: TRBV10-3; J: TRBJ2-1; D: TRBD2; size: .; DNA: TGTGCCTCGAGTAAGCGGGAGGGCCGCGCGGGCTCCTACAATGAGCAGTTCTTC; CDR3: CASSKREGRAGSYNEQFF
V: TRBV5-1; J: TRBJ2-7; D: TRBD1; size: .; DNA: TGCGCCAGCAGCTTTGGGACAGGGGGAAACTACGAGCAGTACTTC; CDR3: CASSFGTGGNYEQYF
V: TRBV5-1; J: TRBJ2-2; D: .; size: .; DNA: TGCGCCAGCAGCTTGGGGCCAAGTTGGACAGAAAACACCGGGGAGCTGTTTTTT; CDR3: CASSLGPSWTENTGELFF
V: TRBV30; J: TRBJ2-7; D: TRBD1; size: .; DNA: TGTGCCTGGAGTCCCAGACAGGGGGCGGAAATTTCCTACGAGCAGTACTTC; CDR3: CAWSPRQGAEISYEQYF
V: TRBV2; J: TRBJ1-1; D: .; size: .; DNA: TGTGCCAGCAGTGAGTGGGCTGTGAACACTGAAGCTTTCTTT; CDR3: CASSEWAVNTEAFF
V: TRBV15; J: TRBJ2-1; D: TRBD2; size: .; DNA: TGTGCCACCACCCTAGCGGGAGAAAAGGGGTACAATGAGCAGTTCTTC; CDR3: CATTLAGEKGYNEQFF
V: TRBV19; J: TRBJ1-1; D: .; size: .; DNA: TGTGCCAGTATTAGGGGGGGAATGAACACTGAAGCTTTCTTT; CDR3: CASIRGGMNTEAFF
V: TRBV28; J: TRBJ2-7; D: .; size: .; DNA: TGTGCCAGCAGTTTAAGTCAGGGGGGCTCCTACGAGCAGTACTTC; CDR3: CASSLSQGGSYEQYF
V: TRBV7-9; J: TRBJ1-1; D: TRBD1; size: once; DNA: TGTGCCAGCAGCTCGACAGGGTTTGGGGCTTTCTTT; CDR3: CASSSTGFGAFF
V: TRBV5-1; J: TRBJ2-7; D: TRBD1; size: .; DNA: TGCGCCAGCAGCTCGACAGGGGTCATCTACGAGCAGTACTTC; CDR3: CASSSTGVIYEQYF
V: TRBV7-2; J: TRBJ1-1; D: TRBD1; size: .; DNA: TGTGCCAGCAGTCGTCATGGACAGGCTTACACTGAAGCTTTCTTT; CDR3: CASSRHGQAYTEAFF
V: TRBV9; J: TRBJ2-7; D: TRBD2; size: once; DNA: TGTGCCAGCAGCGCCGGACTAGCTTCCTACGAGCAGTACTTC; CDR3: CASSAGLASYEQYF
V: TRBV18; J: TRBJ1-5; D: .; size: .; DNA: TGTGCCAGCTCACCACCGCCGGGGAATCAGCCCCAGCATTTT; CDR3: CASSPPPGNQPQHF
V: TRBV10-3; J: TRBJ1-1; D: TRBD1; size: .; DNA: TGTGCCACACATGGAGCGCCCGGCCAGGGGGCAAACACTGAAGCTTTCTTT; CDR3: CATHGAPGQGANTEAFF
V: TRBV7-9; J: TRBJ1-1; D: .; size: once; DNA: TGTGCCAGCAGCCCTAGACAGAAAAACACTGAAGCTTTCTTT; CDR3: CASSPRQKNTEAFF
V: TRBV6-5; J: TRBJ2-6; D: .; size: .; DNA: TGTGCCAGCAGTTACTCTGCGGGGACTGGGGCCAACGTCCTGACTTTC; CDR3: CASSYSAGTGANVLTF
V: TRBV10-2; J: TRBJ1-5; D: .; size: .; DNA: TGCGCCAGCAAAGGGGGTCAGCTTAGCAATCAGCCCCAGCATTTT; CDR3: CASKGGQLSNQPQHF
V: TRBV28; J: TRBJ1-2; D: .; size: once; DNA: TGTGCCAGCAGTTTTAGGGGAGGGTCTGGCTACACCTTC; CDR3: CASSFRGGSGYTF
V: TRBV6-4; J: TRBJ2-3; D: .; size: .; DNA: TGTGCCAGCATGGGGAGTTGTTGCACAGATACGCAGTATTTT; CDR3: CASMGSCCTDTQYF
V: TRBV18; J: TRBJ1-1; D: .; size: .; DNA: TGTGCCAGCTCACCATGGGAGGAGAGAACTGAAGCTTTCTTT; CDR3: CASSPWEERTEAFF
V: TRBV6-1; J: TRBJ2-1; D: .; size: .; DNA: TGTGCCAGCAGTGGGACAAATTACAATGAGCAGTTCTTC; CDR3: CASSGTNYNEQFF
V: TRBV27; J: TRBJ2-1; D: TRBD2; size: .; DNA: TGTGCCAGCAGTTCAGCGGGAAATGAGCAGTTCTTC; CDR3: CASSSAGNEQFF
V: TRBV7-9; J: TRBJ2-3; D: .; size: .; DNA: TGTGCCAGCAGCTTAGAGGCAGGGTCTACGCAGTATTTT; CDR3: CASSLEAGSTQYF
V: TRBV11-2; J: TRBJ1-1; D: .; size: .; DNA: TGTGCCAGCAGCCAATTCAGGGGTAACACTGAAGCTTTCTTT; CDR3: CASSQFRGNTEAFF
V: TRBV30; J: TRBJ2-6; D: .; size: .; DNA: TGTGCCTACTCGCGTTCCTCTGGGGCCAACGTCCTGACTTTC; CDR3: CAYSRSSGANVLTF
V: TRBV6-5; J: TRBJ1-2; D: TRBD1; size: .; DNA: TGTGCCAGCAGAGGGGGCAGGGGCTACACCTTC; CDR3: CASRGGRGYTF
V: TRBV7-9; J: TRBJ2-7; D: TRBD2; size: once; DNA: TGTGCCAGCAGCTTAGTAGCGGGAGGCCCCTACGAGCAGTACTTC; CDR3: CASSLVAGGPYEQYF
V: TRBV19; J: TRBJ2-7; D: TRBD2; size: .; DNA: TGTGCCAGTAGTACGGGACTAGCGGGAGTGCAGTCCTACGAGCAGTACTTC; CDR3: CASSTGLAGVQSYEQYF
V: TRBV19; J: TRBJ2-1; D: .; size: .; DNA: TGTGCCAGTAGTATAGTGCCAGCGTCCTACAATGAGCAGTTCTTC; CDR3: CASSIVPASYNEQFF
V: TRBV2; J: TRBJ2-7; D: .; size: once; DNA: TGTGCCAGCAAAGGTTCGGGCTACGAGCAGTACTTC; CDR3: CASKGSGYEQYF
V: TRBV19; J: TRBJ1-1; D: .; size: .; DNA: TGTGCCAGTAGTATAGTGCCAGGAGGCACTGAAGCTTTCTTT; CDR3: CASSIVPGGTEAFF
V: TRBV28; J: TRBJ1-2; D: TRBD1; size: once; DNA: TGTGCCAGCAGTTTAGGGGGACAGGGGGTTGACTATGGCTACACCTTC; CDR3: CASSLGGQGVDYGYTF
V: TRBV19; J: TRBJ1-1; D: TRBD1; size: .; DNA: TGTGCCAGTAGCCGTGACAGGGATTTTGGTGAAGCTTTCTTT; CDR3: CASSRDRDFGEAFF
V: TRBV28; J: TRBJ1-1; D: .; size: .; DNA: TGTGCCAGCAGGTACACTACAGGGTCCCCAACGTGGAACACTGAAGCTTTCTTT; CDR3: CASRYTTGSPTWNTEAFF